This T cell receptor (beta chain) was recorded in a study of blood T cell repertoires in COVID-19 (TCRdb year 2020). About the investigation overall: The collaborator samples originated in the United States, Italy and Spain and spanned the acute and convalescent phases of COVID-19. Samples were obtained from the ongoing ImmuneRACE study (first 160 participants) and from over 1,000 subjects provided by 6 global collaborators. The prospective study material was composed of cDNA or gDNA derived from T cells, B-cell-depleted T cells, or PBMCs. The repertoires were released in a freely available public database intended as a resource for research on the immune response to SARS-CoV-2. Nearly every sample came with metadata listing a de-identified subject ID, COVID-19 status, age in years and sex. HLA class I and class II types, where available, came from metadata supplied by the sample provider rather than from assay-based typing. The dataset comprised deeply sampled blood TCRbeta repertoires from subjects exposed to, actively infected with, or recovered from COVID-19. General study outcomes and caveats: How much clinical and demographic metadata was included differed by source and by participant, and the metadata was provided uncurated.

TCRbeta CDR3 regions were amplified from genomic DNA using the immunoSEQ Assay, a bias-controlled multiplex PCR. Turning to the authors' computational methods: The number of nucleated cells in each sample was estimated by amplification of reference gene primers within the assay. To quantify the absolute abundance of each unique TCRbeta CDR3 rearrangement, sequence reads were collapsed and filtered. For each sample, productive Simpson clonality was calculated as the square root of Simpson's diversity index over productive rearrangements. Not all clones reach the TCRdb copy of this immuneACCESS table, which keeps in-frame sequences only. Checked studies attribute under half of the gap to unresolved V genes and leave the rest unexplained. V and J calls and clone size are given by that table; D and trimming were obtained from the DNA. The sample table holds 70,000 or so clones, of which about 70% were seen once. Less than 40% of the sample belongs to the ten largest clones.

Collaborating institutions collected whole blood in K2EDTA tubes following their own protocols. For TCRbeta analysis, collaborators shipped samples in one of three forms: frozen whole blood, isolated PBMCs, or DNA extracted from either of those sample types. Comments on this clone: The antigen it recognizes is unknown. The junction shows a germline mismatch at one end, possibly a read error.

This TCR was sampled from an older woman with acute or convalescent COVID-19. The sample taken for sequencing was peripheral blood.

The DNA is as follows: TGTGCCAGCAGCGAAGGACAGGGAGGTGAAAAACTGTTTTTT. Its protein product is CASSEGQGGEKLFF. This receptor chain uses TRBV2 and TRBJ1-4, with 8 bases aligning to TRBD1. The CDR3 holds 14 amino acids from the cysteine to the phenylalanine. Just CDR3 DNA is preserved here, 42 bases in frame from base 1. The germline V gene supplies CDR1 SNHLY and CDR2 FYNNEI.